The present TCR beta chain was sequenced within a study of radiation and T cells in renal cell carcinoma. Time point indicated: blood 4 weeks post-SBRT, at nephrectomy. The treatment was: 15 Gy SBRT to primary tumor, nephrectomy 4 weeks later. Nephrectomy followed 15 Gy stereotactic body radiation by 4 weeks. This renal cell carcinoma was of the clear cell type. The method was immunoSEQ multiplex PCR; TCRdb's version includes in-frame clones alone and lacks a portion of them. This table has around 100,000 clones, 75% to 85% appearing once. This CDR3 is 14 amino acids long. Germline lookup yields CDR1 LNHNV and CDR2 YYDKDF (reference sequence). The ends lost 1 base at V and 3 bases at J; junction bases unmatched: 3.

The chain employs TRBV15 and TRBJ2-7; 7 bases are shared with TRBD2. The sequence was collected from a man between 60 and 70 years old with renal cell carcinoma. Sequencing was performed on blood, taken from a patient whose treatment included radiotherapy and nephrectomy. CDR3 coding DNA: TGTGCCACCAGCAGAGGCGGGAGAGACTACGAGCAGTACTTC. It specifies CATSRGGRDYEQYF. The whole variable domain, remainder taken from reference TRBV15 and TRBJ2-7, is DAMVIQNPRYQVTQFGKPVTLSCSQTLNHNVMYWYQQKSSQAPKLLFHYYDKDFNNEADTPDNFQSRRPNTSFCFLDIRSPGLGDTAMYLCATSRGGRDYEQYFGPGTRLTVT.